This TCR beta chain was profiled in a study of long-term antiretroviral therapy in people with HIV. At the level of the study: It was about a decade before the 2015 immediate-ART recommendation that the earliest samples were taken.

Findings and limits, study-wide: ART was followed by higher diversity that remained below transplant donor controls.

The run of the v3.0 immunoSEQ assay was at survey level. TCRdb's copy holds only in-frame clones and misses some; the assay was immunoSEQ multiplex PCR. The data show around 20,000 clones, around 77% seen once. Treatment locations for all participants with HIV were in the United States. Samples held about 0.95-10 million cryopreserved PBMC, and DNA extraction followed. Turning to this clone: Its target is unknown.

The starting material was unsorted PBMCs, obtained 2.2 years after starting antiretroviral therapy. This sequence originates from a man in his fifties or sixties with HIV.

The CDR3 coding sequence is TGTGCCAGCAGACCGACCGGGACAGGGGTGTTCAATGAGCAGTTCTTC. Translating it yields CASRPTGTGVFNEQFF. The chain joins TRBV4-2 to TRBJ2-1; 10 bases line up with TRBD1. The CDR3 spans 16 residues. Germline V CDR1 and CDR2: LGHNA, YNFKEQ. The J segment lost 6 bases and the V segment lost 6 bases, leaving 11 bases of the junction unmatched.